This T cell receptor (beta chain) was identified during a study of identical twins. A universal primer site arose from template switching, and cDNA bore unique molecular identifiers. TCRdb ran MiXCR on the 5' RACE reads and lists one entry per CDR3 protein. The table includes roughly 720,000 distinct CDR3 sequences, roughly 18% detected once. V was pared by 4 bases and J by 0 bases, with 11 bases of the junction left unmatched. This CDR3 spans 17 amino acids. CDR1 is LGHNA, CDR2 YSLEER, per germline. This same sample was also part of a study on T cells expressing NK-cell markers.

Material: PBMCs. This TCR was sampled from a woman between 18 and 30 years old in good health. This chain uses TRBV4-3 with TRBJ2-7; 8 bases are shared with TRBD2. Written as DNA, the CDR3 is TGCGCCAGCAGCCCCGGTTGGGCCAGCGGGAGCTCCTACGAGCAGTACTTC. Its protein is CASSPGWASGSSYEQYF.